The 10 T cell receptor beta chains below come from one sample, sequenced in a study of cytomegalovirus exposure and HLA in healthy donors. Primers included in the PCR were 60 Vbeta and 13 Jbeta primers. Clones were read by immunoSEQ multiplex PCR, and TCRdb kept only the in-frame ones, dropping some. The sample holds roughly 160,000 clones, 70% to 80% seen once. The sample consisted of PBMCs. The receptors were gathered from a man aged 35-49 years in good health and CMV-seronegative.

This rearrangement joins TRBV28 to TRBJ1-2, with a tentative D call TRBD1 (5 bases). Germline V gene data show CDR1 as MDHEN and CDR2 as SYDVKM. Trimming stripped 6 bases from V and 4 bases from J, with 12 bases between. The CDR3 runs to 13 residues. CDR3 in DNA: TGTGCCAGCAGGGACACCTCGTCCTATGGCTACACCTTC. It specifies CASRDTSSYGYTF.

The V and J genes are TRBV19 and TRBJ1-5, with D unresolved. There are 15 residues in the CDR3. CDR1 and CDR2 from the germline V gene are LNHDA and SQIVND (reference sequence). The ends were cut back, 5 bases at V and 2 bases at J, with 13 bases in the middle. The CDR3 DNA follows: TGTGCCAGTAGTGGAACAGCGGACGGCAATCAGCCCCAGCATTTT. Its protein is CASSGTADGNQPQHF.

The chain carries TRBV5-1 and TRBJ2-1; tentatively, D is TRBD2 (5 bases). V dropped 7 bases and J dropped 8 bases, with 16 bases sitting between them. The CDR3 is 13 amino acids. Germline V lookup: CDR1 SGHRS, CDR2 YFSETQ. CDR3 loop: CASSRTLADEQFF. CDR3 coding DNA: TGCGCCAGCTCCCGGACTTTGGCCGATGAGCAGTTCTTC.

The V and J genes are TRBV9 and TRBJ2-3; 12 positions agree with TRBD2. The length of the CDR3 is 16 residues. The J segment lost 6 bases and the V segment lost 4 bases, leaving 9 bases of the junction unmatched. Looked up from germline, CDR1 is SGDLS and CDR2 is YYNGEE. The CDR3 reads CASSLPSGGAHDTQYF. CDR3 in DNA: TGTGCCAGCAGCCTCCCTAGCGGGGGGGCCCATGATACGCAGTATTTT.

The chain is built from TRBV6-1 and TRBJ2-7; TRBD1 might be the D (6 bases). V lost 2 bases and J 6 bases, leaving 17 bases between the germline ends. CDR3 size: 15 residues. Germline loops: CDR1 MNHNS, CDR2 SASEGT. CDR3 sequence (DNA): TGTGCCAGCAGTGAAAGGGTAGCAGGGGCCCGCGAGCAGTACTTC. Translation: CASSERVAGAREQYF.

This chain's CDR3 is CASSPQLNTEAFF. The DNA for the CDR3 is TGCGCCAGCAGCCCCCAGTTGAACACTGAAGCTTTCTTT. The chain uses TRBV5-1 and TRBJ1-1; D gene unclear. The CDR3 is 13 residues long. Germline CDR1 SGHRS, CDR2 YFSETQ. Trimming pared 4 bases from V and 0 bases from J, leaving 7 bases between.

J is TRBJ2-3 and V is TRBV21-1; the D call of TRBD2 is as the table states it, not checked on the DNA. TRBV21-1 is a recognized pseudogene. The CDR3 runs to 18 residues. The CDR3 coding sequence is TGTGCCAGCAGCTCTACCCCGACTAGCGGGGCCGGTACAGATACGCAGTATTTT. Translated, it gives CASSSTPTSGAGTDTQYF.

In nucleotides, the CDR3 is TGTGCCAGCAGCCGCCCGGGACAGGGGGTAGGCGGCTACACCTTC. It specifies CASSRPGQGVGGYTF. The V and J genes are TRBV4-2 and TRBJ1-2, with 11 bases that match TRBD1. This CDR3 is 15 amino acids long. Germline values: CDR1 LGHNA, CDR2 YNFKEQ. J lost 8 bases, V lost 4 bases, and 9 bases had no gene match.

J is TRBJ2-3 and V is TRBV7-6, with 12 nucleotides matching TRBD2. Losses at the gene ends were 2 bases for V and 6 bases for J; bases not matched to a gene: 6. The CDR3 runs to 16 residues. Germline V gene data show CDR1 as SGHVS and CDR2 as FNYEAQ. CDR3 protein: CASSLLAGGLWDTQYF. The CDR3 DNA sequence: TGTGCCAGCAGCTTACTAGCGGGGGGGCTGTGGGATACGCAGTATTTT.

The gene calls are TRBV7-2 and TRBJ1-1; 11 bases map to TRBD1. The CDR3 is 16 amino acids. Germline CDR1 SGHTA, CDR2 FQGNSA. V lost 5 bases to trimming and J lost 3 bases; unmatched junction nucleotides: 8. Here the CDR3 reads CASSLRPGQGDTEAFF. The CDR3, as DNA: TGTGCCAGCAGCCTCAGACCGGGACAGGGGGACACTGAAGCTTTCTTT.